Listed below are T cell receptor beta chains from one sample, sequenced in a study of persistence of HIV-infected CD4 T cells. Assay: immunoSEQ multiplex PCR; the TCRdb copy retains only in-frame clones and omits some. This sample has 40,000 to 60,000 clones; around 89% occur once, and the top ten carry around 3.2%. Their cognate antigens are unknown. The source was CD4+ T cells sorted from PBMCs after approximately 19-hour stimulation, collected from a patient who received antiretroviral therapy. Receptor source: an adult woman with HIV who was CMV-seropositive. Both conserved end residues are part of each CDR3. Fields, in order: CDR3 protein, CDR3 DNA, J gene, V gene, D gene, clone size, CDR3 length. A D gene is named only where the DNA matches it firmly. A row's size may be missing; if present it is once, few, many or a size class.

CDR3aa: CASSLQGNYGYTF; CDR3nt: TGTGCCAGCTCACTACAGGGTAACTATGGCTACACCTTC; j_gene: TRBJ1-2; v_gene: TRBV25-1; d_gene: -; abundance: -; len: 13
CDR3aa: CASSQDPGQGKNTEAFF; CDR3nt: TGTGCCAGCAGCCAAGATCCCGGACAGGGTAAGAACACTGAAGCTTTCTTT; j_gene: TRBJ1-1; v_gene: TRBV3-1/TRBV3-2; d_gene: TRBD1; abundance: -; len: 17
CDR3aa: CASSFPRTGYTF; CDR3nt: TGTGCCAGCAGTTTTCCTAGAACTGGCTACACCTTC; j_gene: TRBJ1-2; v_gene: TRBV28; d_gene: -; abundance: -; len: 12
CDR3aa: CASSFVGFGSNQPQHF; CDR3nt: TGTGCCAGCAGCTTCGTTGGGTTTGGTAGCAATCAGCCCCAGCATTTT; j_gene: TRBJ1-5; v_gene: TRBV7-8; d_gene: -; abundance: -; len: 16
CDR3aa: CASSTRGGSQETQYF; CDR3nt: TGTGCCAGTTCTACCCGGGGGGGCTCCCAAGAGACCCAGTACTTC; j_gene: TRBJ2-5; v_gene: TRBV19; d_gene: TRBD2; abundance: -; len: 15
CDR3aa: CASSRSGLKRETQYF; CDR3nt: TGTGCCAGCAGCCGGTCTGGGCTCAAGAGGGAGACCCAGTACTTC; j_gene: TRBJ2-5; v_gene: TRBV7-6; d_gene: -; abundance: once; len: 15
CDR3aa: CASSLWSGAGGANVLTF; CDR3nt: TGTGCCAGCAGCTTGTGGTCCGGGGCTGGTGGGGCCAACGTCCTGACTTTC; j_gene: TRBJ2-6; v_gene: TRBV5-4; d_gene: -; abundance: once; len: 17
CDR3aa: CASRGGYEQYF; CDR3nt: TGTGCCAGTCGAGGGGGCTACGAGCAGTACTTC; j_gene: TRBJ2-7; v_gene: TRBV19; d_gene: -; abundance: few; len: 11
CDR3aa: CASSPIDETQYF; CDR3nt: TGTGCCAGCTCACCAATAGATGAGACCCAGTACTTC; j_gene: TRBJ2-5; v_gene: TRBV18; d_gene: -; abundance: -; len: 12
CDR3aa: CASSFGQGRTEAFF; CDR3nt: TGTGCCAGCAGCTTTGGACAGGGGAGGACTGAAGCTTTCTTT; j_gene: TRBJ1-1; v_gene: TRBV11-2; d_gene: TRBD1; abundance: once; len: 14
CDR3aa: CAISERDFEAFF; CDR3nt: TGTGCCATCAGTGAAAGGGATTTTGAAGCTTTCTTT; j_gene: TRBJ1-1; v_gene: TRBV10-3; d_gene: -; abundance: -; len: 12
CDR3aa: CASSHSGRGDEQFF; CDR3nt: TGTGCCAGCAGTCATAGCGGGAGGGGGGATGAGCAGTTCTTC; j_gene: TRBJ2-1; v_gene: TRBV5-8; d_gene: TRBD2; abundance: -; len: 14
CDR3aa: CATSDSVRTDSTDTQYF; CDR3nt: TGTGCCACCAGTGATTCGGTACGGACAGATAGCACAGATACGCAGTATTTT; j_gene: TRBJ2-3; v_gene: TRBV24-1; d_gene: -; abundance: -; len: 17
CDR3aa: CATQSGRVCRSYEQYF; CDR3nt: TGTGCCACCCAGAGTGGGAGGGTTTGTAGGTCCTACGAGCAGTACTTC; j_gene: TRBJ2-7; v_gene: TRBV24-1; d_gene: TRBD2; abundance: -; len: 16
CDR3aa: CASSAGPARLEAFF; CDR3nt: TGTGCCAGCAGCGCCGGACCTGCCCGATTAGAGGCTTTCTTT; j_gene: TRBJ1-1; v_gene: TRBV7-6; d_gene: -; abundance: -; len: 14
CDR3aa: CASSLDTSGRAKTYEQYF; CDR3nt: TGTGCCAGCAGCTTAGATACGTCCGGAAGGGCCAAAACCTACGAGCAGTACTTC; j_gene: TRBJ2-7; v_gene: TRBV11-2; d_gene: -; abundance: -; len: 18
CDR3aa: CASRPGGVGAEAFF; CDR3nt: TGTGCCAGCAGGCCCGGGGGTGTTGGGGCTGAAGCTTTCTTT; j_gene: TRBJ1-1; v_gene: TRBV5-4; d_gene: -; abundance: -; len: 14
CDR3aa: CASSRGQGSYNEQFF; CDR3nt: TGCGCCAGCAGCAGGGGACAGGGGTCCTACAATGAGCAGTTCTTC; j_gene: TRBJ2-1; v_gene: TRBV5-1; d_gene: TRBD1; abundance: -; len: 15
CDR3aa: CASSQTRVSGTGELFF; CDR3nt: TGCGCCAGCAGCCAGACCAGGGTGTCGGGCACCGGGGAGCTGTTTTTT; j_gene: TRBJ2-2; v_gene: TRBV4-1; d_gene: -; abundance: -; len: 16
CDR3aa: CASSVGRLQGPKETQYF; CDR3nt: TGTGCCAGCAGCGTAGGCCGACTACAGGGGCCGAAAGAGACCCAGTACTTC; j_gene: TRBJ2-5; v_gene: TRBV9; d_gene: TRBD1; abundance: -; len: 17